What follows are 10 T cell receptor beta chains derived from one specimen sequenced in a study of T cells in localized non-small cell lung cancer. The repertoire was sequenced with immunoSEQ multiplex PCR; TCRdb's copy has only in-frame clones and lacks some. The data contain approximately 21,000 clones, roughly nine tenths of them seen just once; the ten biggest clones take up more than 10%. The sequencing used peripheral blood, collected before any cancer treatment. Receptors were obtained from a male donor older than 55 with stage I lung adenocarcinoma.

The V and J genes are TRBV7-8 and TRBJ1-1, with a possible D match to TRBD1 (5 bases). Germline lookup yields CDR1 SGHVS and CDR2 FQNEAQ. V was pared by 4 bases and J by 0 bases, with 18 bases between. The CDR3 is 17 residues long. CDR3 DNA sequence: TGTGCCAGCAGCTCAGTTGACCCGGGACTCATGAACACTGAAGCTTTCTTT. Amino acids: CASSSVDPGLMNTEAFF.

J is TRBJ1-5 and V is TRBV6-6; D ambiguous. The germline V gene encodes CDR1 MNHNY and CDR2 SVGAGI (reference sequence). This CDR3 is built from 14 residues. V lost 2 bases and J 0 bases, leaving 5 bases between the germline ends. The CDR3 nucleotides are TGTGCCAGCAGTTACGGGGATAGCAATCAGCCCCAGCATTTT. This translates into CASSYGDSNQPQHF.

The chain recombines TRBV30 with TRBJ2-3; possibly TRBD2 for D (7 bases). Trimming took off 3 bases at V and 4 bases at J, with 14 bases between the two ends. The CDR3 totals 14 residues. Germline V gene lookup returns CDR1 GTSNPN and CDR2 SVGIG (reference sequence). The CDR3 here is CAWRGRGGADTQYF. The DNA for the CDR3 is TGTGCCTGGAGGGGGAGAGGGGGGGCAGATACGCAGTATTTT.

The chain is built from TRBV5-1 and TRBJ2-7, with 12 bases that match TRBD1. The trim removed 2 bases at V and 0 bases at J, leaving 9 bases unmatched. The CDR3 is 18 residues long. Germline values: CDR1 SGHRS, CDR2 YFSETQ. The CDR3 DNA reads TGCGCCAGCAGCTTCTCCGGGACAGGGGGCCTTAGCTCCTACGAGCAGTACTTC. The encoded protein is CASSFSGTGGLSSYEQYF.

V is TRBV7-2 and J is TRBJ2-7, with 10 bases identical to TRBD2. J was trimmed by 6 bases and V by 4 bases; bases with no gene match: 6. Germline V gene sequence: CDR1 SGHTA, CDR2 FQGNSA. The CDR3 is made up of 14 amino acids. The CDR3 spells CASSSRLAGLEQYF. CDR3 coding DNA: TGTGCCAGCAGCTCCCGACTAGCGGGCCTCGAGCAGTACTTC.

The chain uses TRBV6-5 and TRBJ1-5, with D possibly matching TRBD1 (6 bases). Germline assignment: CDR1 MNHEY and CDR2 SVGAGI. The V end lost 10 bases, the J end lost 1 base, and 17 bases lay between the germline ends. This CDR3 region has 15 residues. The DNA of the CDR3 is TGTGCCACCCGATCAAGGGGGGACAGCAATCAGCCCCAGCATTTT. Amino acids: CATRSRGDSNQPQHF.

The rearrangement uses TRBV6-1 and TRBJ2-3; D is perhaps TRBD2 (6 bases). Per germline, CDR1 MNHNS and CDR2 SASEGT. The CDR3 is 14 amino acids. The V gene lost 8 bases and the J gene lost 4 bases, with 16 bases spanning the gap. CDR3 in DNA: TGTGCCAGCCTCCCCGGGGGAGGAGCAGATACGCAGTATTTT. It specifies CASLPGGGADTQYF.

The gene calls are TRBV5-1 and TRBJ1-2; D not certain. CDR1 and CDR2 (germline): SGHRS, YFSETQ. The V gene lost 4 bases and the J gene lost 8 bases, with 15 bases spanning the gap. The CDR3 length is 13 residues. CDR3 sequence reads: CASSVSPGYGYTF. The CDR3 coding sequence is TGCGCCAGCAGCGTAAGTCCCGGATACGGCTACACCTTC.

This clone was observed a single time. V and J are TRBV7-8 and TRBJ2-7, with 9 nucleotides matching TRBD1. The germline V gene encodes CDR1 SGHVS and CDR2 FQNEAQ. After removal of 3 bases from V and 2 bases from J, the junction contained 8 bases not matched to a gene. CDR3 length equals 16 residues. CDR3 nucleotides: TGTGCCAGCAGCTTCCTTGACAGGGGGATACCCTACGAGCAGTACTTC. As protein: CASSFLDRGIPYEQYF.

The rearrangement links TRBV5-1 to TRBJ1-1, with a possible D match to TRBD1 (5 bases). Germline V gene lookup returns CDR1 SGHRS and CDR2 YFSETQ. The CDR3 covers 14 residues. Trimming removed 4 bases at V and 2 bases at J, with 12 bases between. This CDR3 is CASSADSYNTEAFF. The CDR3 region has the DNA TGCGCCAGCAGCGCAGACAGTTACAACACTGAAGCTTTCTTT.